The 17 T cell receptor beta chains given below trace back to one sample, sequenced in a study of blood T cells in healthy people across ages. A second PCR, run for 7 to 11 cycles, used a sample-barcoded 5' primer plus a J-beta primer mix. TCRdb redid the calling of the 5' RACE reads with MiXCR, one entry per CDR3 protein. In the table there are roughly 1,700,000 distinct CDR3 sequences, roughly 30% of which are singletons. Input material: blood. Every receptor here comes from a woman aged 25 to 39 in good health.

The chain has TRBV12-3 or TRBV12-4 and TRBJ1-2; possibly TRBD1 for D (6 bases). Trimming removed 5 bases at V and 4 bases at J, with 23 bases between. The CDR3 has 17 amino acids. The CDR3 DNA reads TGTGCCAGCAGTGGGGGCGGGCCGGCGGTGGAAGTCTATGGCTACACCTTC. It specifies CASSGGGPAVEVYGYTF.

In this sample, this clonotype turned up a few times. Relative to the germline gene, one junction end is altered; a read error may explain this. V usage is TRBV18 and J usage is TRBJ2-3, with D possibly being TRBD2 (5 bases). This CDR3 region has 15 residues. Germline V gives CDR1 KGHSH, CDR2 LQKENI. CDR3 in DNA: TGTGCCGGCTCACCACCGAGCCTAGGAGGCGATACGCAGTATTTT. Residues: CAGSPPSLGGDTQYF.

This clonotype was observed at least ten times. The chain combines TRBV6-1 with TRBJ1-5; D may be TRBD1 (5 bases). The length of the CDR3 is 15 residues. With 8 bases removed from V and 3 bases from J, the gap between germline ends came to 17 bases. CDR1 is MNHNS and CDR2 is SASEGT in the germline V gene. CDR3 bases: TGTGCCAGCTTAAAAACGGGACCCCCCAATCAGCCCCAGCATTTT. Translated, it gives CASLKTGPPNQPQHF.

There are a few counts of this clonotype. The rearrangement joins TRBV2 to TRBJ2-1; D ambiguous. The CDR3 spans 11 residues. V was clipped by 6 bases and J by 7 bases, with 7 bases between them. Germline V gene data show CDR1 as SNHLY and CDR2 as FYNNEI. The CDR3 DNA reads TGTGCCAGCAGGGGTAAGAATGAGCAGTTCTTC. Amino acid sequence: CASRGKNEQFF.

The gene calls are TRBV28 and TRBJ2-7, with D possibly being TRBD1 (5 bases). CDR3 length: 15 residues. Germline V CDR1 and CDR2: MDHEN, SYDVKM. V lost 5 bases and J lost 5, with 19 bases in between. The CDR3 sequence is CASSRGENFRDEQYF. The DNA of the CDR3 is TGTGCCAGCAGTAGAGGAGAGAATTTCAGGGACGAGCAGTACTTC.

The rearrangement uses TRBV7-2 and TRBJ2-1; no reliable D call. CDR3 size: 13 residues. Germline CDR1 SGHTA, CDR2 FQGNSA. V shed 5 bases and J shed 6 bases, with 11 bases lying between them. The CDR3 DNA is TGTGCCAGCAGCCCGAACCCTAGCAATGAGCAGTTCTTC. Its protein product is CASSPNPSNEQFF.

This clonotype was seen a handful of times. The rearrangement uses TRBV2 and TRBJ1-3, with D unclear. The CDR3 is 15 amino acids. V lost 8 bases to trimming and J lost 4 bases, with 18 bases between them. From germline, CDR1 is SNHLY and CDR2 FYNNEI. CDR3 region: CASSGFQAGGNTIYF. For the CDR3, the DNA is TGTGCCAGCTCTGGGTTTCAAGCGGGCGGAAACACCATATATTTT.

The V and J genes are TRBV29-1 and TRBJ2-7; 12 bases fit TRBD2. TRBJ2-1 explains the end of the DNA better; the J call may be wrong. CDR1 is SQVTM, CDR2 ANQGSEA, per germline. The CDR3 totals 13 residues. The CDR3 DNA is TGCAGCGTTGAAGTTGGGACTAGCGGGCAGCAGTTCTTC. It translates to CSVEVGTSGQQFF.

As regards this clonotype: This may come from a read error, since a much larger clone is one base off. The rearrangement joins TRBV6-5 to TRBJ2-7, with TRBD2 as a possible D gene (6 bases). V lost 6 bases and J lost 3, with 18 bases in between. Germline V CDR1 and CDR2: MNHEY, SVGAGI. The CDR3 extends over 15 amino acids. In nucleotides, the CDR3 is TGTGCCAGCAGAACACCGGGACGGGGGAACTACGAGCAGTACTTC. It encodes CASRTPGRGNYEQYF.

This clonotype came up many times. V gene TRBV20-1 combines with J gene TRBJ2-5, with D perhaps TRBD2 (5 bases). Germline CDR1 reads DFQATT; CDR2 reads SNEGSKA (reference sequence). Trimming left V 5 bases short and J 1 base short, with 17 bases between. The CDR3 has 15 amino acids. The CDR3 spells CSAALDSSVQETQYF. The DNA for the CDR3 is TGCAGTGCTGCCCTGGACTCGAGCGTCCAAGAGACCCAGTACTTC.

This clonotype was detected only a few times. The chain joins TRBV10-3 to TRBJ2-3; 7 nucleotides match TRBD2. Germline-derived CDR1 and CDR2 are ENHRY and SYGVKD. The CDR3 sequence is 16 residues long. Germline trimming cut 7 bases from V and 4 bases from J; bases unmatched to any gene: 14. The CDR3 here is CAIKSSSGARSDTQYF. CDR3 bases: TGTGCCATCAAATCATCGAGCGGGGCTCGGTCAGATACGCAGTATTTT.

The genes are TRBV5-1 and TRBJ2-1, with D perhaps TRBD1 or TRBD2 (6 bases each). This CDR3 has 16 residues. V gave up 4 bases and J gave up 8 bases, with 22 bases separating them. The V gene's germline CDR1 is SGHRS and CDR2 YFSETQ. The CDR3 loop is CASSMLAGGPYDEQFF. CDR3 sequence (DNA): TGCGCCAGCAGCATGCTAGCTGGGGGGCCTTACGATGAGCAGTTCTTC. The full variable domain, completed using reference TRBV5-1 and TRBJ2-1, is KAGVTQTPRYLIKTRGQQVTLSCSPISGHRSVSWYQQTPGQGLQFLFEYFSETQRNKGNFPGRFSGRQFSNSRSEMNVSTLELGDSALYLCASSMLAGGPYDEQFFGPGTRLTVL.

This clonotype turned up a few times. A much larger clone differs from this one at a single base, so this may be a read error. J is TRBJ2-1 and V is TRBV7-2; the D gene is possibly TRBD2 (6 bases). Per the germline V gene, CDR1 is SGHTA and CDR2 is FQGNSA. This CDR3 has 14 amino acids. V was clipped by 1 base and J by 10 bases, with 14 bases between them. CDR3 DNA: TGTGCCAGCAGCTTAGGGGACTTTTCCTACGAGCAGTTCTTC. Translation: CASSLGDFSYEQFF.

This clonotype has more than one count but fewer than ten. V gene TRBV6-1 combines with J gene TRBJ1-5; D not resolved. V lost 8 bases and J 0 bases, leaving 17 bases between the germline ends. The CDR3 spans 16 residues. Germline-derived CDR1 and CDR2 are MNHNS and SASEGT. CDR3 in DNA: TGTGCCAGCCTTGGCACGCCGGCGTATAGCAATCAGCCCCAGCATTTT. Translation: CASLGTPAYSNQPQHF.

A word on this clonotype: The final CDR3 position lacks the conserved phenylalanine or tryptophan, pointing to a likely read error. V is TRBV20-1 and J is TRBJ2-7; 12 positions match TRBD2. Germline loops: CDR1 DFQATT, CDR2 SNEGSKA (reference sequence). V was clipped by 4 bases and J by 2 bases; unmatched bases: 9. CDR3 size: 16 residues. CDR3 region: CSATSGLAGPPYEQYY. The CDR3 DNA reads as TGCAGTGCTACCTCTGGACTAGCGGGACCCCCCTACGAGCAGTACTAC.

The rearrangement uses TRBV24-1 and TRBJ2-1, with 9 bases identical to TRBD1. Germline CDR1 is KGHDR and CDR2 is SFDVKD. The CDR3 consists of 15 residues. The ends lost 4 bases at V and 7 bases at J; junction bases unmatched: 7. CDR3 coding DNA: TGTGCCACCAGTGACGGGACAGGGCATAGGAATGAGCAGTTCTTC. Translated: CATSDGTGHRNEQFF.

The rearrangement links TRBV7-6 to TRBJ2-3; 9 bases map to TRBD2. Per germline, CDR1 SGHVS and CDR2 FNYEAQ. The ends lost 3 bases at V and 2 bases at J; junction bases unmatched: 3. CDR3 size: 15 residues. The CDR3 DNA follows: TGTGCCAGCAGCTTTAGCGGGGGATACACAGATACGCAGTATTTT. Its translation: CASSFSGGYTDTQYF. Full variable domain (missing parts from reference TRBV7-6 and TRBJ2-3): GAGVSQSPRYKVTKRGQDVALRCDPISGHVSLYWYRQALGQGPEFLTYFNYEAQQDKSGLPNDRFSAERPEGSISTLTIQRTEQRDSAMYRCASSFSGGYTDTQYFGPGTRLTVL.